The 26 T cell receptor beta chains below were found in one sample sequenced in a study of technical replicates of blood from a handful of donors. The repertoire was sequenced with immunoSEQ multiplex PCR; TCRdb's copy has only in-frame clones and lacks some. The repertoire includes about 89,000 clones, about 94% of them detected once, and around 0.23% sits in the top ten. The sample consisted of T cells isolated from PBMCs. The receptors were sampled from a human donor in good health.

This rearrangement joins TRBV5-1 to TRBJ1-1, with D possibly matching TRBD1 (6 bases). CDR3 length: 17 residues. Trimming cost V 1 base and J 6 bases, with 22 bases left between them. The germline gives CDR1 SGHRS, CDR2 YFSETQ. The CDR3 loop is CASSLLGRTTGNAEAFF. For the CDR3, the DNA is TGCGCCAGCAGCTTGTTGGGTCGAACCACAGGGAATGCTGAAGCTTTCTTT.

The chain carries TRBV25-1 and TRBJ2-7; 8 bases match TRBD1. Trimming took 6 bases from V and 1 from J; bases not matched to a gene: 5. The CDR3 is made up of 14 amino acids. CDR1 and CDR2 (germline): MGHDK, SYGVNS. CDR3 amino acids: CASSHGTGSYEQYF. DNA for the CDR3: TGTGCCAGCAGCCACGGGACAGGATCCTACGAGCAGTACTTC.

This chain joins TRBV29-1 and TRBJ1-2, with a weak D call TRBD1 (6 bases). Trimming pared 7 bases from V and 7 bases from J, leaving 22 bases between. CDR3 size: 14 residues. From germline, CDR1 is SQVTM and CDR2 ANQGSEA. CDR3 in amino acids: CSENRVEHYTGYTF. The CDR3 DNA sequence: TGCAGCGAGAACAGGGTGGAGCATTATACTGGCTACACCTTC.

The CDR3 DNA reads as TGTGCCAGCAGCGGGACAGGGGGTGGCTACACCTTC. Translated, it gives CASSGTGGGYTF. J is TRBJ1-2 and V is TRBV27; 11 bases fit TRBD1. Trimming at V came to 6 bases and at J to 7 bases, leaving 1 base not matched to a gene. The germline CDR1 and CDR2 sequences are MNHEY and SMNVEV (reference sequence). The CDR3 is 12 amino acids.

The V and J genes are TRBV13 and TRBJ2-2, with 10 bases identical to TRBD2. This CDR3 contains 19 residues. With 3 bases clipped from V and 2 bases from J, the junction kept 12 bases outside the gene matches. Per germline, CDR1 PRHDT and CDR2 FYEKMQ (reference sequence). The DNA of the CDR3 is TGTGCCAGCAGCTTTACGGAGGAGCGGGGGGGACCAAACACCGGGGAGCTGTTTTTT. Protein: CASSFTEERGGPNTGELFF.

J is TRBJ1-2 and V is TRBV6-5; 7 nucleotides agree with TRBD1. This CDR3 is built from 15 residues. CDR1 and CDR2 (germline): MNHEY, SVGAGI. V was pared by 0 bases and J by 4 bases, with 5 bases of the junction left unmatched. CDR3 bases: TGTGCCAGCAGTTACTCGGTGACAGGGACCTATGGCTACACCTTC. This sequence encodes CASSYSVTGTYGYTF.

The chain is built from TRBV27 and TRBJ1-2; 10 positions agree with TRBD1. Germline-derived CDR1 and CDR2 are MNHEY and SMNVEV (reference sequence). The CDR3 spans 13 residues. V was pared by 6 bases and J by 6 bases, with 4 bases of the junction left unmatched. CDR3 amino acids: CASRRDRGNGYTF. The CDR3 DNA is TGTGCCAGCAGGAGGGACAGGGGAAATGGCTACACCTTC.

The V gene is TRBV6-5, the J gene TRBJ2-5; possible D gene TRBD2, 5 bases. The end of the DNA aligns better with TRBJ2-7, so the J call may be wrong. Germline CDR1 is MNHEY and CDR2 is SVGAGI. This CDR3 spans 12 amino acids. CDR3 coding DNA: TGTGCCAGCAGCCCCTCCGGACTCGAGCAGTACTTC. Residues: CASSPSGLEQYF.

The chain is built from TRBV28 and TRBJ2-1; D possibly corresponds to TRBD1 (6 bases). CDR3 size: 14 residues. Germline-derived CDR1 and CDR2 are MDHEN and SYDVKM. V shed 7 bases and J shed 3 bases, with 13 bases lying between them. CDR3 sequence: CASTETGRYNEQFF. In DNA, the CDR3 is TGTGCCAGCACCGAGACAGGTCGCTACAATGAGCAGTTCTTC.

The J gene is TRBJ2-3, the V gene TRBV10-3, with 7 bases matching TRBD2. J lost 1 base, V lost 5 bases, and 3 bases had no gene match. CDR1 and CDR2 from the germline V gene are ENHRY and SYGVKD. The CDR3 contains 14 residues. The CDR3 DNA follows: TGTGCCATCAGTTCTACTAGCGGCACAGATACGCAGTATTTT. Its translation: CAISSTSGTDTQYF.

This chain links TRBV6-5 with TRBJ2-7; TRBD2 agrees at 7 bases. The germline V gene has CDR1 MNHEY and CDR2 SVGAGI. The CDR3 covers 14 residues. V lost 4 bases, J lost 3 bases, and 6 bases stayed unmatched. The chain's CDR3 is CASSSPGTIYEQYF. The CDR3 DNA reads TGTGCCAGCAGTTCCCCCGGGACTATCTACGAGCAGTACTTC.

The chain recombines TRBV18 with TRBJ2-5; TRBD1 matches 9 bases. Germline V gene sequence: CDR1 KGHSH, CDR2 LQKENI. J lost 5 bases, V lost 4 bases, and 8 bases had no gene match. The CDR3 length is 15 residues. The CDR3 reads CASSHRTGDLETQYF. DNA of the CDR3: TGTGCCAGCTCACATAGGACAGGGGACTTGGAGACCCAGTACTTC. Complete variable domain (other parts from reference TRBV18 and TRBJ2-5): NAGVMQNPRHLVRRRGQEARLRCSPMKGHSHVYWYRQLPEEGLKFMVYLQKENIIDESGMPKERFSAEFPKEGPSILRIQQVVRGDSAAYFCASSHRTGDLETQYFGPGTRLLVL.

The chain links TRBV4-2 to TRBJ2-3; 9 bases fit TRBD2. J was trimmed by 1 base and V by 0 bases; bases with no gene match: 5. The CDR3 totals 17 residues. Germline V gene data show CDR1 as LGHNA and CDR2 as YNFKEQ. The CDR3 nucleotides are TGTGCCAGCAGCCAAGAGGGGATAGCGGGGGGCACAGATACGCAGTATTTT. Translation gives CASSQEGIAGGTDTQYF.

The rearrangement joins TRBV4-2 to TRBJ2-5, with TRBD2 matching over 10 bases. This CDR3 is built from 16 residues. The V gene's germline CDR1 is LGHNA and CDR2 YNFKEQ. J gave up 1 base and V 2 bases, and 4 bases lay outside the gene matches. The CDR3 region has the DNA TGTGCCAGCAGCCAAACTAGCGGGACTAGCCAAGAGACCCAGTACTTC. This sequence encodes CASSQTSGTSQETQYF.

This chain uses TRBV28 with TRBJ2-7, with D perhaps matching TRBD1 (6 bases). The CDR3 totals 13 residues. Trimming pared 4 bases from V and 3 bases from J, leaving 10 bases between. The germline CDR1 and CDR2 sequences are MDHEN and SYDVKM. The DNA of the CDR3 is TGTGCCAGCAGTTCGCGACAGGTCTACGAGCAGTACTTC. This translates into CASSSRQVYEQYF.

The gene calls are TRBV4-2 and TRBJ2-5; 7 nucleotides align to TRBD1. The CDR3 is 19 residues long. The germline gives CDR1 LGHNA, CDR2 YNFKEQ. Unmatched junction bases numbered 22, after V lost 5 bases and J lost 4 bases. The CDR3, as DNA: TGTGCCAGCAGCGCAAGATTGGGCCCCGAGACAGGGATGGTAGAGACCCAGTACTTC. This gives the protein CASSARLGPETGMVETQYF.

This clone came up once. The V gene is TRBV6-5, the J gene TRBJ1-2; D is perhaps TRBD1 (6 bases). The CDR3 contains 15 residues. The V end lost 8 bases, the J end lost 3 bases, and 19 bases lay between the germline ends. Germline CDR1 and CDR2: MNHEY and SVGAGI. CDR3 sequence (DNA): TGTGCCAGCGGCCCAACTTGGGACACCCACTATGGCTACACCTTC. This translates into CASGPTWDTHYGYTF.

The genes are TRBV30 and TRBJ1-6; 7 nucleotides agree with TRBD1. This CDR3 has 18 residues. The V gene's germline CDR1 is GTSNPN and CDR2 SVGIG (reference sequence). The trim removed 2 bases at V and 2 bases at J, leaving 12 bases unmatched. The CDR3 DNA sequence: TGTGCCTGGAGTCCCCGACTGGGACAGCAAGCCTATAATTCACCCCTCCACTTT. This sequence encodes CAWSPRLGQQAYNSPLHF.

This clone has a single count. The chain recombines TRBV15 with TRBJ1-5; D is unclear. Germline V CDR1 and CDR2: LNHNV, YYDKDF (reference sequence). Between the trimmed V and J ends, which lost 0 bases and 6 bases, there was a span of 12 bases. The CDR3 loop spans 15 amino acids. CDR3 loop: CATSRDRGGVQPQHF. In DNA form, the CDR3 reads TGTGCCACCAGCAGAGATCGGGGAGGTGTTCAGCCCCAGCATTTT. Full variable domain (rest looked up from reference TRBV15 and TRBJ1-5): DAMVIQNPRYQVTQFGKPVTLSCSQTLNHNVMYWYQQKSSQAPKLLFHYYDKDFNNEADTPDNFQSRRPNTSFCFLDIRSPGLGDTAMYLCATSRDRGGVQPQHFGDGTRLSIL.

The V and J genes are TRBV5-6 and TRBJ1-6; a weak D match, TRBD1 (6 bases). Germline assignment: CDR1 SGHDT and CDR2 YYEEEE. V was shortened by 4 bases and J by 4 bases, with 12 bases between the two germline ends. The CDR3 is 15 residues long. The CDR3 sequence is CASSPDGQYNSPLHF. CDR3 nucleotide sequence: TGTGCCAGCAGCCCGGACGGACAGTATAATTCACCCCTCCACTTT.

The J gene is TRBJ1-1, the V gene TRBV2; no reliable D call. The CDR3 has 14 amino acids. Germline loops: CDR1 SNHLY, CDR2 FYNNEI. V lost 6 bases, J lost 0 bases, and 11 bases lay in between. CDR3 residues: CASRAAYLNTEAFF. CDR3 in DNA: TGTGCCAGCAGAGCCGCCTACCTGAACACTGAAGCTTTCTTT.

The chain employs TRBV6-1 and TRBJ1-4, with a weak D call TRBD1 (6 bases). Trimming removed 7 bases from V and 5 bases from J, with 14 bases in between. Germline assignment: CDR1 MNHNS and CDR2 SASEGT. CDR3 length: 14 residues. For the CDR3, the DNA is TGTGCCAGCAATGCAGGACAGATCAATGAAAAACTGTTTTTT. It encodes CASNAGQINEKLFF.

This chain joins TRBV27 and TRBJ1-1; D perhaps matches TRBD1 (5 bases). The length of the CDR3 is 14 residues. Germline V gene lookup returns CDR1 MNHEY and CDR2 SMNVEV (reference sequence). Trimming took off 1 base at V and 1 base at J, with 7 bases between the two ends. The CDR3 sequence: CASSLWGGNTEAFF. The CDR3 nucleotides are TGTGCCAGCAGTTTATGGGGGGGGAACACTGAAGCTTTCTTT.

This sequence joins TRBV5-1 and TRBJ1-2; D might be TRBD1 (6 bases). Germline CDR1 SGHRS, CDR2 YFSETQ. The CDR3 runs to 14 residues. The V gene lost 4 bases and the J gene lost 8 bases, with 18 bases spanning the gap. The CDR3 region has the DNA TGCGCCAGCAGCGTCATAACAGGGTCAGGGGGCTACACCTTC. As protein: CASSVITGSGGYTF.

The chain links TRBV6-1 to TRBJ1-5; D uncertain. Trimming took 2 bases from V and 0 from J, leaving 11 bases between them. The germline CDR1 and CDR2 sequences are MNHNS and SASEGT. The CDR3 has 16 amino acids. DNA for the CDR3: TGTGCCAGCAGTGAATTAGTAGACTATAGCAATCAGCCCCAGCATTTT. Translation gives CASSELVDYSNQPQHF.

The rearrangement uses TRBV4-1 and TRBJ2-1; 9 positions match TRBD1. Germline loops: CDR1 MGHRA, CDR2 YSYEKL. Losses at the gene ends were 3 bases for V and 0 bases for J; bases not matched to a gene: 12. CDR3 length equals 19 residues. The CDR3 nucleotides are TGCGCCAGCAGCCAGTCGCCGGGACAGGGCGCGTCCTCCTACAATGAGCAGTTCTTC. Translation gives CASSQSPGQGASSYNEQFF.